A single sample gave rise to the 25 T cell receptor beta chains below, sequenced in a study of shared clonotypes between healthy human individuals. The assay was immunoSEQ multiplex PCR, and TCRdb's table has in-frame clones only and misses some. The sample carries about a million clones, approximately 68% recorded once. Sample: memory CD4+ T cells sorted from blood. Subset: CD45RA-negative fraction. The source is a man between 18 and 29 years old in good health.

The rearrangement joins TRBV6-4 to TRBJ1-3; 12 bases map to TRBD1. Germline V gene sequence: CDR1 MRHNA, CDR2 SNTAGT. J gave up 0 bases and V 5 bases, and 5 bases lay outside the gene matches. The CDR3 contains 17 residues. CDR3 nucleotide sequence: TGTGCCAGCAGTCGGGGACAGGGGGCTAACTCTGGAAACACCATATATTTT. Translating gives CASSRGQGANSGNTIYF.

V usage is TRBV11-3 and J usage is TRBJ2-5; 10 bases line up with TRBD2. Germline V gene lookup returns CDR1 SGHNT and CDR2 YENEEA. The CDR3 has 16 amino acids. With V trimmed by 4 bases and J by 1 base, 6 bases remained unmatched. CDR3 DNA: TGTGCCAGCAGCTCGAGGACTAGCGGACTCCAAGAGACCCAGTACTTC. Residues: CASSSRTSGLQETQYF.

The CDR3, as DNA: TGCGCCAGCAGCCAAGCCCTCTCATCTGTCATCTCCTACGAGCAGTACTTC. Its translation is CASSQALSSVISYEQYF. This chain joins TRBV4-3 and TRBJ2-7; D uncertain. Trimming removed 1 base at V and 0 bases at J, with 16 bases between. This CDR3 contains 17 residues. CDR1 and CDR2 from the germline V gene are LGHNA and YSLEER.

V and J are TRBV5-1 and TRBJ2-6; TRBD1 matches at 7 bases. This CDR3 has 15 amino acids. Looked up from germline, CDR1 is SGHRS and CDR2 is YFSETQ. V shed 4 bases and J 2 bases; nucleotides not matched to a gene: 3. This CDR3 is CASSVQGPGANVLTF. Written as DNA, the CDR3 is TGCGCCAGCAGCGTACAGGGGCCTGGGGCCAACGTCCTGACTTTC.

The CDR3 DNA is TGTGCCAGCAGCACGGAGCGAGTGGGCGAGACCCAGTACTTC. This codes for CASSTERVGETQYF. The rearrangement links TRBV5-4 to TRBJ2-5; no clear D gene. The CDR3 runs to 14 residues. CDR1 and CDR2 from the germline V gene are SGHNT and YYREEE (reference sequence). V was trimmed by 4 bases and J by 5 bases, leaving 15 bases between them.

Many counts were recorded for this clone. The rearrangement uses TRBV21-1 and TRBJ2-7. TRBV21-1 is designated a pseudogene. This CDR3 contains 15 residues. The CDR3 loop reads CASSCQRVESYEQYF. In DNA, the CDR3 is TGTGCCAGCAGCTGCCAAAGGGTCGAGTCCTACGAGCAGTACTTC.

This CDR3 is CAIRGTANSGNTIYF. CDR3 bases: TGTGCCATCAGAGGGACGGCGAACTCTGGAAACACCATATATTTT. The J gene is TRBJ1-3, the V gene TRBV10-3; a possible D gene is TRBD1 (5 bases). Germline CDR1 ENHRY, CDR2 SYGVKD. The CDR3 has 15 residues. V dropped 6 bases and J dropped 0 bases, with 12 bases sitting between them.

J is TRBJ2-7 and V is TRBV2; D is perhaps TRBD2 (6 bases). With 7 bases removed from V and 12 bases from J, the gap between germline ends came to 19 bases. Per germline, CDR1 SNHLY and CDR2 FYNNEI. The CDR3 extends over 12 amino acids. CDR3 sequence (DNA): TGTGCCAGCACTACCGGGGGTAGTCTCTGGTACTTC. It yields the protein CASTTGGSLWYF. Using reference TRBV2 and TRBJ2-7 for the parts outside the CDR3, the full variable domain is EPEVTQTPSHQVTQMGQEVILRCVPISNHLYFYWYRQILGQKVEFLVSFYNNEISEKSEIFDDQFSVERPDGSNFTLKIRSTKLEDSAMYFCASTTGGSLWYFGPGTRLTVT.

The J gene is TRBJ1-5, the V gene TRBV15; 7 bases fit TRBD1. Germline trimming cut 0 bases from V and 6 bases from J; bases unmatched to any gene: 8. Germline V gene lookup returns CDR1 LNHNV and CDR2 YYDKDF (reference sequence). This CDR3 spans 16 amino acids. The CDR3 sequence: CATSRDQPGGSQPQHF. CDR3 nucleotide sequence: TGTGCCACCAGCAGAGATCAGCCAGGGGGTAGTCAGCCCCAGCATTTT.

This clone has just one count. Within the sample, other DNA sequences also encode this same CDR3. The chain recombines TRBV15 with TRBJ2-5; maybe TRBD1 (5 bases). CDR3 length: 14 residues. Germline V gives CDR1 LNHNV, CDR2 YYDKDF (reference sequence). Trimming left V 0 bases short and J 1 base short, with 6 bases between. DNA of the CDR3: TGTGCCACCAGCAGAGACAGGGCCCAAGAGACCCAGTACTTC. Its translation is CATSRDRAQETQYF.

The V call is TRBV28, the J call TRBJ1-3; possible D gene TRBD1, 6 bases. Germline lookup yields CDR1 MDHEN and CDR2 SYDVKM. CDR3 size: 15 residues. V lost 5 bases to trimming and J lost 7 bases, with 18 bases between them. The CDR3 reads CASSTGTSNRNTIYF. The CDR3 bases are TGTGCCAGCAGTACCGGGACATCGAATCGGAACACCATATATTTT.

The V call is TRBV27, the J call TRBJ2-1, with TRBD2 identical over 11 bases. The CDR3 is 15 residues long. Germline CDR1 is MNHEY and CDR2 is SMNVEV (reference sequence). V lost 4 bases and J lost 5; bases outside the gene matches: 4. CDR3 protein: CASSSLAGAHNEQFF. CDR3 coding DNA: TGTGCCAGCAGTTCACTAGCGGGAGCGCACAATGAGCAGTTCTTC.

The chain links TRBV30 to TRBJ1-4; no firm D call. Germline V CDR1 and CDR2: GTSNPN, SVGIG (reference sequence). This CDR3 is built from 15 residues. The germline V and J ends were trimmed by 4 bases and 2 bases, with 14 bases remaining between them. The CDR3 nucleotides are TGTGCCTGGAATAGTTTAGGGTTCACTAATGAAAAACTGTTTTTT. It specifies CAWNSLGFTNEKLFF.

This chain joins TRBV5-5 and TRBJ1-4; D may be TRBD1 (5 bases). From germline, CDR1 is SGHKS and CDR2 YYEKEE (reference sequence). V was pared by 1 base and J by 7 bases, with 17 bases between. The CDR3 runs 16 residues. CDR3 coding DNA: TGTGCCAGCAGCTTGAACTTTGGGGGAGTCGGTGAAAAACTGTTTTTT. It yields the protein CASSLNFGGVGEKLFF.

The chain is built from TRBV11-2 and TRBJ2-3; the match to TRBD2 covers 10 bases. Unmatched junction bases numbered 11, after V lost 1 base and J lost 4 bases. Germline V CDR1 and CDR2: SGHAT, FQNNGV. This CDR3 spans 18 amino acids. The CDR3 region is CASSLGQRGGVNADTQYF. In DNA, the CDR3 is TGTGCCAGCAGCTTAGGCCAGCGGGGGGGCGTTAACGCAGATACGCAGTATTTT.

V gene TRBV12-5 combines with J gene TRBJ2-7; D remains unclear. This CDR3 is built from 15 residues. The V end was cut by 5 bases, the J end by 2 bases, with 16 bases between. CDR1 is LGHNT and CDR2 is FRNRAP in the germline V gene. The CDR3 sequence: CASGRIQLPTYEQYF. The CDR3, as DNA: TGTGCTAGTGGTCGAATCCAGCTCCCGACCTACGAGCAGTACTTC.

The DNA of the CDR3 is TGTGCCAGCAGCTTAAGTGCACTAGCGGGAGTTATCGGGGAGCTGTTTTTT. Protein: CASSLSALAGVIGELFF. The chain joins TRBV11-2 to TRBJ2-2, with 11 bases matching TRBD2. The V segment lost 2 bases and the J segment 7 bases; nucleotides outside the gene matches: 9. This CDR3 spans 17 amino acids. CDR1 and CDR2 from the germline V gene are SGHAT and FQNNGV.

This clone is a singleton in its sample. In DNA form, the CDR3 reads TGTGCCAGCAGCTTCGCATGGGACACCTCCTACGAGCAGTACTTC. It yields the protein CASSFAWDTSYEQYF. The rearrangement joins TRBV7-2 to TRBJ2-7, with a tentative D call TRBD1 (6 bases). The CDR3 is 15 amino acids. The V end lost 3 bases, the J end lost 0 bases, and 12 bases lay between the germline ends. In germline, CDR1 is SGHTA, CDR2 FQGNSA.

This CDR3 is CAISGGLNNYGYTF. In DNA, the CDR3 is TGTGCCATCAGTGGGGGACTTAATAACTATGGCTACACCTTC. The chain uses TRBV10-3 and TRBJ1-2, with a weak D call TRBD1 (5 bases). V dropped 4 bases and J dropped 1 base, with 10 bases sitting between them. The CDR3 length is 14 residues. In germline, CDR1 is ENHRY, CDR2 SYGVKD.

This clone was observed once. The genes are TRBV11-2 and TRBJ2-4, with D perhaps TRBD1 or TRBD2 (5 bases each). Trimming took off 0 bases at V and 0 bases at J, with 21 bases between the two ends. Germline V CDR1 and CDR2: SGHAT, FQNNGV. The CDR3 consists of 20 residues. The CDR3 nucleotides are TGTGCCAGCAGCTTAGACTGGGTTGGGGGTTCTTCTTTAGCCAAAAACATTCAGTACTTC. It specifies CASSLDWVGGSSLAKNIQYF.

The chain combines TRBV6-1 with TRBJ1-5, with TRBD1 identical over 8 bases. J lost 6 bases, V lost 0 bases, and 31 bases had no gene match. Germline V lookup: CDR1 MNHNS, CDR2 SASEGT. The length of the CDR3 is 24 residues. CDR3 coding DNA: TGTGCCAGCAGTGAAGCCTCTCGGGGACAGGCTCTGATTGGGGGGAGGTTACCAGGTCAGCCCCAGCATTTT. Translated, it gives CASSEASRGQALIGGRLPGQPQHF.

This chain connects TRBV7-6 to TRBJ2-1, with D perhaps matching TRBD2 (6 bases). Trimming left V 5 bases short and J 7 bases short, with 12 bases between. The CDR3 sequence is 13 residues long. Germline V gene sequence: CDR1 SGHVS, CDR2 FNYEAQ. This chain's CDR3 is CASSGGSWNEQFF. Written as DNA, the CDR3 is TGTGCCAGCAGCGGGGGGTCCTGGAATGAGCAGTTCTTC.

The V gene is TRBV5-1, the J gene TRBJ1-4; D uncertain. The CDR3 covers 12 residues. Trimming stripped 0 bases from V and 8 bases from J, with 5 bases between. Germline V CDR1 and CDR2: SGHRS, YFSETQ. DNA of the CDR3: TGCGCCAGCAGCTTGGATCTCGAAAAACTGTTTTTT. This translates into CASSLDLEKLFF.

The CDR3 sequence: CASKVEAANTGELFF. Here the CDR3 DNA reads TGCGCCAGCAAGGTCGAAGCGGCGAACACCGGGGAGCTGTTTTTT. The chain uses TRBV4-1 and TRBJ2-2, with D tentatively TRBD2 (5 bases). Germline lookup yields CDR1 MGHRA and CDR2 YSYEKL. The CDR3 length is 15 residues. Trimming took off 7 bases at V and 0 bases at J, with 12 bases between the two ends.

The chain carries TRBV5-4 and TRBJ1-1, with D uncertain. This CDR3 region has 13 residues. V lost 1 base and J 1 base, leaving 5 bases between the germline ends. Germline lookup yields CDR1 SGHNT and CDR2 YYREEE (reference sequence). This CDR3 is CASSLTSNTEAFF. DNA for the CDR3: TGTGCCAGCAGCTTGACCTCGAACACTGAAGCTTTCTTT.